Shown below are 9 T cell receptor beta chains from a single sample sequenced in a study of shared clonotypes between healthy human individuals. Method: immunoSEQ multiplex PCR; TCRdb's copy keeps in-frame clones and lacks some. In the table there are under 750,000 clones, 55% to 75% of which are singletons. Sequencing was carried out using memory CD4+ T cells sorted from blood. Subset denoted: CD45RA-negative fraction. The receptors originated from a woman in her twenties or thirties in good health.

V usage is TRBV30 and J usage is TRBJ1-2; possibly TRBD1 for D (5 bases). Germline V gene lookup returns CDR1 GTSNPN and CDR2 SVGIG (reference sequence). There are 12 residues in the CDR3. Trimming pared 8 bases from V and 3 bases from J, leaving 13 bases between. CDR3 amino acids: CASKGRDYGYTF. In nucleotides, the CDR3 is TGTGCCAGCAAGGGCAGGGACTATGGCTACACCTTC.

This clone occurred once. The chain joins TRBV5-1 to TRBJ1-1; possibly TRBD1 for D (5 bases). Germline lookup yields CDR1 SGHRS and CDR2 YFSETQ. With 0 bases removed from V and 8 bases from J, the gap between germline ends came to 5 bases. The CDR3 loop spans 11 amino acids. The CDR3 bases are TGCGCCAGCAGCTTGGAGGGGGAAGCTTTCTTT. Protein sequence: CASSLEGEAFF.

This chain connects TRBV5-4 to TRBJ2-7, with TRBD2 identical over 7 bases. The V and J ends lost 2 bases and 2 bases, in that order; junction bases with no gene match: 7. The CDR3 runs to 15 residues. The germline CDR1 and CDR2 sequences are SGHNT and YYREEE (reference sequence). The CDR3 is CASSFRSGTPYEQYF. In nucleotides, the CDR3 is TGTGCCAGCAGCTTCCGAAGCGGGACCCCCTACGAGCAGTACTTC.

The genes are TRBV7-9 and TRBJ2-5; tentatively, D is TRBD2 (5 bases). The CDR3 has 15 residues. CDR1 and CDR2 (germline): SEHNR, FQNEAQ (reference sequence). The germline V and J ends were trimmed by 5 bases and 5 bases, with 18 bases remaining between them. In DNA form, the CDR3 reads TGTGCCAGCAGCCGAACGGGCGGGTTGGGGGAGACCCAGTACTTC. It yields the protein CASSRTGGLGETQYF.

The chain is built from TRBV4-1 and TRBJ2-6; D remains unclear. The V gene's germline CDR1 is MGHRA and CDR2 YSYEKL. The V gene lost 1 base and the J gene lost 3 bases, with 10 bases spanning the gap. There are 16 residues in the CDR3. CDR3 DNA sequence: TGCGCCAGCAGCCAAGGGTCAGGTTATGGGGCCAACGTCCTGACTTTC. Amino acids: CASSQGSGYGANVLTF.

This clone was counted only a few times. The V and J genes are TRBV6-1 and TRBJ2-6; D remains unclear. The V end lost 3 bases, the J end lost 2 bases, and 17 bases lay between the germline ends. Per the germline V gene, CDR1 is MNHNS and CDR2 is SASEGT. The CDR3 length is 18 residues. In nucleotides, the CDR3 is TGTGCCAGCAGTGATTCTGTCGTTCGAAAGACTGGGGCCAACGTCCTGACTTTC. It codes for CASSDSVVRKTGANVLTF.

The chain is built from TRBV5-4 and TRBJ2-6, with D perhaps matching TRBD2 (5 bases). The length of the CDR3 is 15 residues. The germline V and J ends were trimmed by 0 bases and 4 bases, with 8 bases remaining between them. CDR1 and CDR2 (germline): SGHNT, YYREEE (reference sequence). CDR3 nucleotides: TGTGCCAGCAGCTTGGCGGGGTCCGGGGCCAACGTCCTGACTTTC. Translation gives CASSLAGSGANVLTF.

The CDR3 region is CAIAQPPSYEQYF. The CDR3 nucleotides are TGTGCCATTGCCCAACCGCCCTCCTACGAGCAGTACTTC. The V call is TRBV10-3, the J call TRBJ2-7; D gene ambiguous. V was shortened by 9 bases and J by 0 bases, with 12 bases between the two germline ends. The CDR3 contains 13 residues. The germline gives CDR1 ENHRY, CDR2 SYGVKD.

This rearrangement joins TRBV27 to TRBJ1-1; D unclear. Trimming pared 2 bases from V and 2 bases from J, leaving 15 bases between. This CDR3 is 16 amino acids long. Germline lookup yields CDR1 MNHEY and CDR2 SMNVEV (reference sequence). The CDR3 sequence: CASSLRRMRVNTEAFF. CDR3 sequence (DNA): TGTGCCAGCAGTTTAAGACGGATGAGGGTCAACACTGAAGCTTTCTTT.